The 9 T cell receptor beta chains in this list originate from one sample, sequenced in a study of cytomegalovirus exposure and HLA in healthy donors. The PCR had 60 Vbeta and 13 Jbeta primers. TCRdb's copy holds only in-frame clones and misses some; the assay was immunoSEQ multiplex PCR. The sample lists 160,000 or so clones; 80% were seen once. Sequencing was carried out using PBMCs. The receptors were sampled from a man between 18 and 29 years old in good health and CMV-seropositive.

As concerns this clone: The missing conserved phenylalanine or tryptophan at the end of this CDR3 makes a read error likely. The chain links TRBV28 to TRBJ1-5; a weak D match, TRBD1 (5 bases). The CDR3 consists of 16 residues. Germline CDR1 reads MDHEN; CDR2 reads SYDVKM. With 2 bases removed from V and 5 bases from J, the gap between germline ends came to 16 bases. The CDR3 sequence is CASSLTGALAYQPQHS. The CDR3 bases are TGTGCCAGCAGTTTAACTGGGGCGCTGGCGTATCAGCCCCAGCATTCT.

The chain is built from TRBV5-1 and TRBJ1-3; TRBD1 is a possible D gene (5 bases). Germline assignment: CDR1 SGHRS and CDR2 YFSETQ. V lost 4 bases and J lost 8, with 13 bases in between. The CDR3 totals 13 residues. CDR3 nucleotides: TGCGCCAGCAGCGGGGGACCGGGGGACACCATATATTTT. Its translation: CASSGGPGDTIYF.

The chain links TRBV6-6 to TRBJ2-2; no definite D call. From germline, CDR1 is MNHNY and CDR2 SVGAGI (reference sequence). This CDR3 is built from 14 residues. V was clipped by 0 bases and J by 6 bases, with 8 bases between them. CDR3 residues: CASSYSSAAGELFF. The CDR3 nucleotides read TGTGCCAGCAGTTACTCGAGTGCTGCCGGGGAGCTGTTTTTT.

The V call is TRBV19, the J call TRBJ1-1; D remains ambiguous. Germline CDR1 and CDR2: LNHDA and SQIVND (reference sequence). V was clipped by 4 bases and J by 7 bases, with 7 bases between them. The CDR3 covers 11 residues. The CDR3 coding sequence is TGTGCCAGTAGTAGGGAGAATGAAGCTTTCTTT. Protein product: CASSRENEAFF.

The chain carries TRBV11-2 and TRBJ2-3, with 11 bases fitting TRBD2. The CDR3 covers 16 residues. CDR1 is SGHAT and CDR2 is FQNNGV in the germline V gene. V lost 4 bases and J lost 0; bases outside the gene matches: 3. CDR3 loop: CASSSRLAGSTDTQYF. CDR3 DNA: TGTGCCAGCAGCTCGCGACTAGCGGGAAGCACAGATACGCAGTATTTT.

This chain links TRBV27 with TRBJ2-3; weak D call: TRBD1 (6 bases). Germline loops: CDR1 MNHEY, CDR2 SMNVEV (reference sequence). The CDR3 is 15 residues long. The V gene lost 5 bases and the J gene lost 4 bases, with 16 bases spanning the gap. The DNA of the CDR3 is TGTGCCAGCAGTCGTCACAGGGACGAGCCAGATACGCAGTATTTT. Translating gives CASSRHRDEPDTQYF.

This clone has just one count. This chain uses TRBV9 with TRBJ1-2; D might be TRBD1 (5 bases). CDR3 length: 11 residues. Germline values: CDR1 SGDLS, CDR2 YYNGEE. V lost 3 bases, J lost 8 bases, and 8 bases lay in between. CDR3 in amino acids: CASSDRIGYTF. The CDR3, as DNA: TGTGCCAGCAGCGACAGGATAGGCTACACCTTC.

This clone occurred a few times. CDR3 sequence (DNA): TGCGCCAGCAGCCAAGTGACCATGGCCAGGGGCGTCCCCACAGATACGCAGTATTTT. This translates into CASSQVTMARGVPTDTQYF. V usage is TRBV4-3 and J usage is TRBJ2-3; D is perhaps TRBD1 (6 bases). CDR3 length equals 19 residues. The V end lost 1 base, the J end lost 2 bases, and 22 bases lay between the germline ends. From germline, CDR1 is LGHNA and CDR2 YSLEER.

This rearrangement joins TRBV14 to TRBJ1-1; D remains unclear. Germline CDR1 is SGHDN and CDR2 is FVKESK. The CDR3 spans 14 residues. V was shortened by 4 bases and J by 1 base, with 10 bases between the two germline ends. The CDR3 nucleotides are TGTGCCAGCAGCCGCCGAAAGCAGAACACTGAAGCTTTCTTT. Translation: CASSRRKQNTEAFF.